This TCR beta chain was captured by sequencing in a study of Ad26.COV2.S vaccination and SARS-CoV-2 variants. Study summary: Ad26.COV2.S was injected intramuscularly once or twice, 56 days apart. General observations from the study: After vaccination, substantial breadth of spike-specific CD8+ and CD4+ responses was reported. Non-spike TCR breadth did not differ much between vaccine and placebo recipients.

As for this clone: Its target is not known.

TCRdb's table, derived via immunoSEQ multiplex PCR, lists solely in-frame clones and lacks some. The repertoire holds a few hundred thousand clones, with around 82% as singletons. CDR1 is LGHNT and CDR2 is FRNRAP in the germline V gene. V trimming: 0 bases; J trimming: 6 bases; junction bases outside the gene matches: 7. The CDR3 covers 16 residues. Treatment in this sample: 15 to 20 received Ad26.COV2.S at low or high dose, single or two shots; 5 received placebo; per-sample allocation not given. Sampling happened 63 days after the first vaccine or placebo injection. Ad26.COV2.S expressed prefusion-stabilized spike from the original Wuhan strain.

Sequences were derived from peripheral blood, sampled in a trial of Ad26.COV2.S vaccine versus placebo. This TCR was recovered from a person aged 18-65 years who received the Ad26.COV2.S COVID-19 vaccine or a placebo. The V and J genes are TRBV12-5 and TRBJ2-1, with 8 bases fitting TRBD2. CDR3 sequence (DNA): TGTGCTAGTGGTTTGGTAGTCTGGCGGGAGGCCAATGAGCAGTTCTTC. This sequence encodes CASGLVVWREANEQFF.